These 27 T cell receptor beta chains came from one sample sequenced in a study of Tregs in tolerant kidney transplant recipients. TCRdb's copy holds only in-frame clones and misses some; the assay was immunoSEQ multiplex PCR. Here the sample spans more than 25,000 clones, approximately 80% being singletons. For these TCRs, the target antigens are not known. The sequenced sample consisted of Tregs from blood cultured with allogeneic cells. These receptors all stem from a human donor in good health.

Remarks on this clone: Germline is not matched at one junction end, which may reflect a read error. The J gene is TRBJ2-7, the V gene TRBV19; unclear D gene. The germline V gene encodes CDR1 LNHDA and CDR2 SQIVND (reference sequence). The CDR3 has 14 residues. In nucleotides, the CDR3 is TGTGCCAGTAGTCCCCGAACAGTGATTGCCCATCTCCACTTC. Encoded protein: CASSPRTVIAHLHF.

The sample holds one count of this clone. The chain links TRBV5-4 to TRBJ1-2; possibly TRBD1 for D (6 bases). Germline V lookup: CDR1 SGHNT, CDR2 YYREEE (reference sequence). Trimming shortened V by 2 bases and J by 4 bases, and 9 bases separated the two germline ends. The CDR3 runs to 13 residues. The DNA for the CDR3 is TGTGCCAGCAGCTTCGGACAGACCTATGGCTACACCTTC. Translating it yields CASSFGQTYGYTF.

The V and J genes are TRBV30 and TRBJ1-2; 9 bases match TRBD1. CDR3 length equals 14 residues. The V gene's germline CDR1 is GTSNPN and CDR2 SVGIG (reference sequence). V shed 4 bases, J shed 8 bases, and the junction held 11 bases outside the gene matches. CDR3 in amino acids: CAWTYRGLLKGYTF. DNA of the CDR3: TGTGCCTGGACCTACAGGGGGCTCCTGAAGGGCTACACCTTC.

The chain uses TRBV5-8 and TRBJ1-2; D call uncertain. Trimming pared 4 bases from V and 7 bases from J, leaving 20 bases between. The CDR3 has 15 residues. Germline lookup yields CDR1 SGHTS and CDR2 YDEGEE. The CDR3 DNA is TGTGCCAGCAGCCTAACGAATTCACAAAGATCTGGCTACACCTTC. Translating it yields CASSLTNSQRSGYTF.

By sample fraction, this clone is medium-sized. The CDR3 coding sequence is TGTGCCAGCAGCTTAGAGGGACAGTTCCTCCTTACCCAAGCTTTCTTT. Its protein is CASSLEGQFLLTQAFF. This chain connects TRBV7-8 to TRBJ1-1; 7 bases agree with TRBD1. The CDR3 is 16 amino acids. Germline V gives CDR1 SGHVS, CDR2 FQNEAQ. J lost 9 bases, V lost 1 base, and 14 bases had no gene match. The whole variable domain, remainder taken from reference TRBV7-8 and TRBJ1-1, is GAGVSQSPRYKVAKRGQDVALRCDPISGHVSLFWYQQALGQGPEFLTYFQNEAQLDKSGLPSDRFFAERPEGSVSTLKIQRTQQEDSAVYLCASSLEGQFLLTQAFFGQGTRLTVV.

V is TRBV28 and J is TRBJ1-5, with TRBD1 as a possible D gene (5 bases). The V gene lost 4 bases and the J gene lost 1 base, with 5 bases spanning the gap. Germline CDR1 and CDR2: MDHEN and SYDVKM. The CDR3 loop spans 13 amino acids. CDR3 sequence: CASSWGSNQPQHF. In DNA, the CDR3 is TGTGCCAGCAGTTGGGGGAGCAATCAGCCCCAGCATTTT.

Turning to this clone: At one boundary the junction diverges from the germline segment, which might be a read error. The CDR3 DNA is TGTGCCAGCAGCTTGAAGGGTTCCTACGAGCAGTACTTC. It specifies CASSLKGSYEQYF. The chain has TRBV5-3 and TRBJ2-7; D call uncertain. TRBV5-3 qualifies as an ORF whose function is uncertain. This CDR3 spans 13 amino acids.

The chain is built from TRBV11-3 and TRBJ2-2; D gene unclear. V was clipped by 3 bases and J by 8 bases, with 7 bases between them. CDR1 and CDR2 (germline): SGHNT, YENEEA. This CDR3 comprises 12 residues. The chain's CDR3 is CASSFIIGELFF. The DNA for the CDR3 is TGTGCCAGCAGCTTCATAATTGGGGAGCTGTTTTTT.

The DNA of the CDR3 is TGCGCCAGCAGCTTTTTAAAGGACGTCCAGTCCGTTGTAGTC. Its protein product is CASSFLKDVQSVVV. The chain has TRBV5-1 and TRBJ2-7; D is undetermined. The CDR3 is made up of 14 amino acids. Germline V gene sequence: CDR1 SGHRS, CDR2 YFSETQ.

This clone was seen just once. V is TRBV4-1 and J is TRBJ1-2; 7 bases are a match to TRBD1. The CDR3 extends over 14 amino acids. Germline V gives CDR1 MGHRA, CDR2 YSYEKL. V shed 4 bases and J 4 bases; nucleotides not matched to a gene: 6. CDR3 sequence (DNA): TGCGCCAGCAGCCGAACGACAGGGATCTATGGCTACACCTTC. Encoded protein: CASSRTTGIYGYTF.

The J gene is TRBJ1-2, the V gene TRBV4-3; a possible D gene is TRBD1 (6 bases). The germline gives CDR1 LGHNA, CDR2 YSLEER. The CDR3 is made up of 13 amino acids. Trimming stripped 4 bases from V and 4 bases from J, with 10 bases between. The CDR3 reads CASSPRGSYGYTF. As DNA, the CDR3 is TGCGCCAGCAGCCCCAGGGGTAGCTATGGCTACACCTTC.

The gene calls are TRBV7-9 and TRBJ1-2; D ambiguous. V shed 5 bases and J shed 6 bases, with 13 bases lying between them. The CDR3 covers 13 residues. Germline lookup yields CDR1 SEHNR and CDR2 FQNEAQ (reference sequence). This CDR3 reads CASSINLEHGYTF. CDR3 nucleotides: TGTGCCAGCAGCATAAATCTTGAGCATGGCTACACCTTC.

This clone was seen a few times. The chain links TRBV9 to TRBJ1-6, with TRBD1 identical over 9 bases. Germline V gene lookup returns CDR1 SGDLS and CDR2 YYNGEE. Losses at the gene ends were 3 bases for V and 9 bases for J; bases not matched to a gene: 10. This CDR3 has 16 amino acids. DNA for the CDR3: TGTGCCAGCAGCGCCGACACAGGGGGCTACGGTTCACCCCTCCACTTT. This translates into CASSADTGGYGSPLHF. Filled out from reference TRBV9 and TRBJ1-6, the complete variable domain reads DSGVTQTPKHLITATGQRVTLRCSPRSGDLSVYWYQQSLDQGLQFLIQYYNGEERAKGNILERFSAQQFPDLHSELNLSSLELGDSALYFCASSADTGGYGSPLHFGNGTRLTVT.

This clone was counted only a few times. The chain combines TRBV6-1 with TRBJ1-6; 7 nucleotides line up with TRBD1. Losses at the gene ends were 11 bases for V and 7 bases for J; bases not matched to a gene: 8. Germline V gives CDR1 MNHNS, CDR2 SASEGT. The CDR3 consists of 13 residues. CDR3 sequence reads: CAGRGTVNSPLHF. For the CDR3, the DNA is TGTGCCGGAAGAGGGACAGTGAATTCACCCCTCCACTTT.

The chain has TRBV14 and TRBJ2-2; no reliable D call. The CDR3 is 12 amino acids. CDR1 and CDR2 from the germline V gene are SGHDN and FVKESK. V was shortened by 1 base and J by 7 bases, with 4 bases between the two germline ends. The CDR3 DNA reads TGTGCCAGCAGCCAAGTTAACGGGGAGCTGTTTTTT. Its protein is CASSQVNGELFF.

The J gene is TRBJ1-5, the V gene TRBV20-1; D is unresolved. Germline assignment: CDR1 DFQATT and CDR2 SNEGSKA (reference sequence). The CDR3 runs 10 residues. V shed 4 bases and J shed 7 bases, with 5 bases lying between them. The CDR3: CSATDQPQHF. Written as DNA, the CDR3 is TGCAGTGCTACAGACCAGCCCCAGCATTTT.

The V call is TRBV18, the J call TRBJ2-7; weak D call: TRBD1 (6 bases). V lost 3 bases to trimming and J lost 3 bases, with 12 bases between them. CDR1 KGHSH and CDR2 LQKENI come from the germline V gene. The CDR3 totals 14 residues. The CDR3 DNA is TGTGCCAGCTCACCTGAGGACAGCTTCTACGAGCAGTACTTC. Its protein is CASSPEDSFYEQYF.

The V call is TRBV6-6, the J call TRBJ2-7; no definite D call. Trimming left V 4 bases short and J 4 bases short, with 8 bases between. Germline V gives CDR1 MNHNY, CDR2 SVGAGI (reference sequence). This CDR3 is built from 12 residues. CDR3 nucleotides: TGTGCCAGCAGTTTCAGTTCGTACGAGCAGTACTTC. Its protein is CASSFSSYEQYF.

By proportion, this clone is medium-sized. The V gene is TRBV7-3, the J gene TRBJ2-2, with D possibly TRBD2 on 6 matching bases. This CDR3 contains 14 residues. The V gene's germline CDR1 is SGHTA and CDR2 FQGTGA. V was pared by 4 bases and J by 0 bases, with 6 bases between. CDR3 coding DNA: TGTGCCAGCAGCTCGGGGGCGAACACCGGGGAGCTGTTTTTT. The encoded protein is CASSSGANTGELFF.

The chain uses TRBV29-1 and TRBJ2-5; D remains unclear. This CDR3 spans 13 amino acids. Germline-derived CDR1 and CDR2 are SQVTM and ANQGSEA. V lost 3 bases to trimming and J lost 1 base, with 9 bases between them. The DNA of the CDR3 is TGCAGCGTTGACTTTTTGGGCCAAGAGACCCAGTACTTC. Translated: CSVDFLGQETQYF. Using reference TRBV29-1 and TRBJ2-5 for the parts outside the CDR3, the full variable domain is SAVISQKPSRDICQRGTSLTIQCQVDSQVTMMFWYRQQPGQSLTLIATANQGSEATYESGFVIDKFPISRPNLTFSTLTVSNMSPEDSSIYLCSVDFLGQETQYFGPGTRLLVL.

The chain couples TRBV12-5 to TRBJ2-1; TRBD1 matches 7 bases. V shed 1 base, J shed 5 bases, and the junction held 8 bases outside the gene matches. CDR3 size: 16 residues. Germline CDR1 and CDR2: LGHNT and FRNRAP. In nucleotides, the CDR3 is TGTGCTAGTGGTTTGGGTGACCTGGACAGGAACAATGAGCAGTTCTTC. Protein product: CASGLGDLDRNNEQFF.

This chain links TRBV7-9 with TRBJ1-6; the D gene is possibly TRBD1 (6 bases). This CDR3 has 13 amino acids. Germline V gene data show CDR1 as SEHNR and CDR2 as FQNEAQ (reference sequence). With 4 bases removed from V and 8 bases from J, the gap between germline ends came to 9 bases. The CDR3 spells CASSSQGDSPLHF. CDR3 nucleotide sequence: TGTGCCAGCAGCTCACAGGGAGATTCACCCCTCCACTTT.

J is TRBJ1-3 and V is TRBV18, with 8 bases aligning to TRBD1. The CDR3 is 15 residues long. CDR1 is KGHSH and CDR2 is LQKENI in the germline V gene. J was trimmed by 3 bases and V by 2 bases; bases with no gene match: 3. This CDR3 reads CASSPSTGGGNTIYF. CDR3 coding DNA: TGTGCCAGCTCACCATCCACAGGGGGTGGAAACACCATATATTTT.

The rearrangement uses TRBV2 and TRBJ1-1; possibly TRBD1 for D (6 bases). The CDR3 contains 13 residues. Looked up from germline, CDR1 is SNHLY and CDR2 is FYNNEI. Between the trimmed V and J ends, which lost 6 bases and 0 bases, there was a span of 8 bases. The CDR3 bases are TGTGCCAGCAGAACAGGGATGAACACTGAAGCTTTCTTT. Its protein is CASRTGMNTEAFF.

This chain connects TRBV7-2 to TRBJ2-7, with D possibly being TRBD2 (6 bases). V lost 0 bases, J lost 4 bases, and 10 bases lay in between. Germline V gene sequence: CDR1 SGHTA, CDR2 FQGNSA. The CDR3 is 14 amino acids. CDR3 protein: CASSLAGGRYEQYF. In nucleotides, the CDR3 is TGTGCCAGCAGCTTAGCGGGAGGAAGGTACGAGCAGTACTTC. Based on the CDR3 plus reference TRBV7-2 and TRBJ2-7, the full variable domain is GAGVSQSPSNKVTEKGKDVELRCDPISGHTALYWYRQSLGQGLEFLIYFQGNSAPDKSGLPSDRFSAERTGGSVSTLTIQRTQQEDSAVYLCASSLAGGRYEQYFGPGTRLTVT.

V and J are TRBV6-5 and TRBJ2-3; the D is unclear. The CDR3 sequence is 15 residues long. Deletions cut 6 bases from V and 2 bases from J, with 15 bases between. In germline, CDR1 is MNHEY, CDR2 SVGAGI. CDR3 in DNA: TGTGCCAGCAGCCTAGGACGGTTCTACACAGATACGCAGTATTTT. Amino acids: CASSLGRFYTDTQYF.

The V and J genes are TRBV5-5 and TRBJ1-1; D call uncertain. Trimming removed 0 bases from V and 3 bases from J, with 6 bases in between. Germline V gene lookup returns CDR1 SGHKS and CDR2 YYEKEE (reference sequence). CDR3 length equals 13 residues. CDR3 sequence: CASSLAVDTEAFF. CDR3 DNA sequence: TGTGCCAGCAGCTTGGCGGTCGACACTGAAGCTTTCTTT.